This T cell receptor beta chain was retrieved from a study of early T cells in non-severe SARS-CoV-2 infection. Study in general: Sequencing targeted bulk RNA from unsorted whole blood, leaving chains unpaired.

The TCR library protocol attached unique molecular identifiers to the individual cDNA molecules. TCRdb recomputed calls from the 5' RACE reads with MiXCR, one row per CDR3 protein. The sample shows roughly 88,000 distinct CDR3 sequences, around 15% of them seen only once. Study results and limitations: Anti-spike CD8 responses were favored in VDJdb matching, and private and CD4 specificities were missed.

The CDR3 loop spans 16 amino acids. CDR1 DFQATT and CDR2 SNEGSKA come from the germline V gene (reference sequence). V dropped 4 bases and J dropped 4 bases, with 22 bases sitting between them. For this clonotype: Antigen unknown.

The sequencing input was whole blood. The chain joins TRBV20-1 to TRBJ1-1; tentatively, D is TRBD1 (5 bases). The sequence was obtained from an adult who was a healthcare worker with PCR-confirmed SARS-CoV-2 infection or an uninfected control (not recorded which). CDR3 sequence: CSATPPPGLGGTEAFF. The CDR3 nucleotides read TGCAGTGCTACGCCCCCCCCAGGCTTGGGGGGCACTGAAGCTTTCTTT.